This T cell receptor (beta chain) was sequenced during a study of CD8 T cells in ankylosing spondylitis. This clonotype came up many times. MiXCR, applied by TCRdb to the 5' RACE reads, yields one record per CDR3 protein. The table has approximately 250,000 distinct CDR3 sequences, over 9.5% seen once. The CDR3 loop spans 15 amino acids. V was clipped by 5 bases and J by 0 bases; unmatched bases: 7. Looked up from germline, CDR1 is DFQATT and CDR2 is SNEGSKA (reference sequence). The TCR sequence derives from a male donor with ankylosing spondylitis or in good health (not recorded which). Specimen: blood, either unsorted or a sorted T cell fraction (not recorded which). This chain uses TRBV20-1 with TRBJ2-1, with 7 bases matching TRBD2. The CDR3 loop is CSASSGLSSYNEQFF. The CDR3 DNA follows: TGCAGTGCTTCTAGCGGACTTAGCTCCTACAATGAGCAGTTCTTC.